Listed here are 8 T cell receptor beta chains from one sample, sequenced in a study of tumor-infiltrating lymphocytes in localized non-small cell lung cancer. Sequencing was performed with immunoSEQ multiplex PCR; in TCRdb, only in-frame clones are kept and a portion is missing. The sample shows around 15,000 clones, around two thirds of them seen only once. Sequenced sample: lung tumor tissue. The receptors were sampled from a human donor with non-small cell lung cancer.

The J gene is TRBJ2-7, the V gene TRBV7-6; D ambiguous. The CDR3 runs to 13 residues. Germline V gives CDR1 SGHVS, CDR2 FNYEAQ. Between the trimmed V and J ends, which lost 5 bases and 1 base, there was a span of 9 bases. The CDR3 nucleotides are TGTGCCAGCAGCCCAGGCGGTTCCTACGAGCAGTACTTC. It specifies CASSPGGSYEQYF.

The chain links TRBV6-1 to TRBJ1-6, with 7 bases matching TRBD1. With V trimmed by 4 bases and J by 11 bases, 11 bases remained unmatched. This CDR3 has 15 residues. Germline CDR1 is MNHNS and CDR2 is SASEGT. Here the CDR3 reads CASSAQDRVATPLHF. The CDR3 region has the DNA TGTGCCAGCAGTGCCCAAGACAGGGTTGCTACACCCCTCCACTTT.

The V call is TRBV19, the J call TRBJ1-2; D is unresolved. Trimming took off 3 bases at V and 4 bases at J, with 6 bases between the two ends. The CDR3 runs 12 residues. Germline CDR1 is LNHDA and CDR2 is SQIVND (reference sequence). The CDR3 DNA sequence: TGTGCCAGTAGTATCCCCGGCTATGGCTACACCTTC. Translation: CASSIPGYGYTF.

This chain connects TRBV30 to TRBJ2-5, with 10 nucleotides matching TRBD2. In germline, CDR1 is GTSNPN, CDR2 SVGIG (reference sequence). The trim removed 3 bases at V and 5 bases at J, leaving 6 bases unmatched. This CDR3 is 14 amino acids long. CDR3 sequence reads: CAWRELAGVETQYF. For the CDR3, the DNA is TGTGCCTGGAGGGAGCTAGCGGGAGTTGAGACCCAGTACTTC.

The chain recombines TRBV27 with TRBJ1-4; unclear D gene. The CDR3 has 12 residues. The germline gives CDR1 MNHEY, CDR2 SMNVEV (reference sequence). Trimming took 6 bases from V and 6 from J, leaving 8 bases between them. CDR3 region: CASRTVDEKLFF. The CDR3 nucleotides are TGTGCCAGCAGGACGGTGGATGAAAAACTGTTTTTT.

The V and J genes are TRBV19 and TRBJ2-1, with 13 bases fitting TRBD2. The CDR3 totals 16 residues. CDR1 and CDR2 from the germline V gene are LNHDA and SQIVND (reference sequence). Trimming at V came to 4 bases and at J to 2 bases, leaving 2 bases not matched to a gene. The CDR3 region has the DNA TGTGCCAGTAGTACCGGGACTAGCGGGGCCTACAATGAGCAGTTCTTC. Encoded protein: CASSTGTSGAYNEQFF.

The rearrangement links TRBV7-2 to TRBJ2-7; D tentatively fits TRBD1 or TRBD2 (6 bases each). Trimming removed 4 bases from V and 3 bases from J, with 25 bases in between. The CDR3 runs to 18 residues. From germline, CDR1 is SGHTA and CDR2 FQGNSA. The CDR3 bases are TGTGCCAGCAGCTCGGGGGCAGAGGGGACCTTAGTTATCTACGAGCAGTACTTC. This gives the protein CASSSGAEGTLVIYEQYF.

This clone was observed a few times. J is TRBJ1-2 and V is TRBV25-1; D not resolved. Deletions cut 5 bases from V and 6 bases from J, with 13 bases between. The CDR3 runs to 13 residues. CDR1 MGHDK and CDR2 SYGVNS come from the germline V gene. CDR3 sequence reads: CASSSRPTHGYTF. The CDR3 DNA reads TGTGCCAGCAGTTCCCGCCCGACACATGGCTACACCTTC.